This TCR beta chain stems from a study of CD8+ T cells in alopecia areata. General study findings and limits: Tofacitinib produced a significant decrease in scalp clonality and in expanded CD8+ clones among the top 100. Having one nonresponder leaves uncertain how baseline CD8+ expansion relates to response.

Described treatment: oral pan-JAK inhibitor, 5-10 mg twice daily. Per the germline V gene, CDR1 is MGHRA and CDR2 is YSYEKL. This CDR3 comprises 14 residues. Trimming stripped 5 bases from V and 5 bases from J, with 12 bases between. This clone was seen a single time. Its antigen remains unknown. Reverse transcription of extracted RNA yielded cDNA, which provided the sequencing template. Clones were read by immunoSEQ multiplex PCR, and TCRdb kept only the in-frame ones, dropping some. The top ten hold approximately 17% of the sample, which has 35,000 to 45,000 clones, approximately 92% seen once. V is TRBV4-1 and J is TRBJ2-2; D remains unclear. The sequence was collected from a human donor with alopecia areata. Source: CD8+ T cells sorted from blood, taken at week 24, from a patient treated with tofacitinib. The CDR3 spells CASSETRATGELFF. The CDR3 coding sequence is TGCGCCAGCAGCGAAACGAGAGCGACCGGGGAGCTGTTTTTT.